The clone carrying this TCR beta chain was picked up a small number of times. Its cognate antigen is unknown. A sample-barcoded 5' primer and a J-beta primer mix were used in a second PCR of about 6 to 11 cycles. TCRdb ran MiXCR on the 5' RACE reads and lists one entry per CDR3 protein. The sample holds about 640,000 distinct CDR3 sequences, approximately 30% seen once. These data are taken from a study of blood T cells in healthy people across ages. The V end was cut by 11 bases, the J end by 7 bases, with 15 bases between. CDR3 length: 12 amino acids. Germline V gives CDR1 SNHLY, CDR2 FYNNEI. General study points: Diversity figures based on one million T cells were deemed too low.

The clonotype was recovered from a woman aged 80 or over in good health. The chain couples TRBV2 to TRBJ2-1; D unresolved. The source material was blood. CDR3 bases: TGTGCCGGCGGCGGCAGTTCTAATGAGCAGTTCTTC. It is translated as CAGGGSSNEQFF.